This T cell receptor beta chain was profiled in a study of blood T cell repertoires in COVID-19. For the study at large: PBMCs, B-cell-depleted T cells, or T cells provided the cDNA or gDNA that made up the material.

Germline trimming cut 2 bases from V and 4 bases from J; bases unmatched to any gene: 7. Germline CDR1 reads MNHEY; CDR2 reads SVGAGI. The CDR3 sequence is 16 residues long. Per the original data handling: Reference gene primer amplification in the assay estimated nucleated cell counts. The protocol was immunoSEQ multiplex PCR, while the TCRdb copy is restricted to in-frame clones and leaves out a portion. V and J calls and clone size follow that table, whereas D and trimming were derived from the DNA. The sample has approximately 230,000 clones, more than 75% seen once. Self-reported history from a screening survey and questionnaire set each donor's cohort.

V is TRBV6-5 and J is TRBJ2-3, with 9 bases identical to TRBD2. The sample was PBMCs or T cells enriched from blood (not recorded which). The clonotype was recovered from a man in his forties who had recovered from COVID-19. The CDR3 DNA is TGTGCCAGCAGTTACGACACCGCGGGAGGGTCAGATACGCAGTATTTT. It specifies CASSYDTAGGSDTQYF.